Listed below are T cell receptor beta chains from one sample, sequenced in a study of identical twins. TCRdb processed the 5' RACE reads anew with MiXCR; each CDR3 protein has one entry. The sample holds fewer than 900,000 distinct CDR3 sequences; 18% are singletons and the top ten take about an eighth. Separately, the same data were catalogued under a study of T cells expressing NK-cell markers.

Material: PBMCs. Receptors were obtained from a woman younger than 35 in good health. Both conserved end residues are part of each CDR3. The D gene is left open where the match is weak. Clone size is not always given. Where it is, it says once, few, many or a class for expanded clones.

d_gene	len	v_gene	j_gene	abundance	CDR3aa	CDR3nt
-	11	TRBV20-1	TRBJ2-7	many	CSAWDNYEQYF	TGCAGTGCTTGGGACAACTACGAGCAGTACTTC
-	18	TRBV11-2	TRBJ2-2	-	CASSLGGGGHGYTGELFF	TGTGCCAGCAGCTTAGGTGGGGGGGGACACGGTTACACCGGGGAGCTGTTTTTT
TRBD1	14	TRBV9	TRBJ1-4	-	CASSGTGGSEKLFF	TGTGCCAGCAGCGGTACAGGGGGCTCTGAAAAACTGTTTTTT
TRBD1	13	TRBV11-1	TRBJ1-2	-	CASRGRDSYGYTF	TGTGCCAGCAGAGGACGGGACAGCTATGGCTACACCTTC
-	12	TRBV29-1	TRBJ2-1	many	CSTSTGDNEQFF	TGCAGTACATCTACGGGGGACAATGAGCAGTTCTTC
-	14	TRBV20-1	TRBJ1-4	-	CSASPYATNEKLFF	TGCAGTGCTAGTCCGTACGCAACTAATGAAAAACTGTTTTTT
TRBD1	14	TRBV27	TRBJ2-3	-	CASSWDRRTDTQYF	TGTGCCAGCAGTTGGGACAGACGCACAGATACGCAGTATTTT
-	14	TRBV7-2	TRBJ1-3	-	CASSFLPGGNTIYF	TGTGCCAGCAGCTTTCTCCCCGGCGGAAACACCATATATTTT
TRBD2	14	TRBV9	TRBJ2-7	few	CASSVGGGTHEQYF	TGTGCCAGCAGCGTAGGGGGGGGAACGCACGAGCAGTACTTC
-	16	TRBV5-1	TRBJ1-6	few	CASSLAEVSRGSPLHF	TGCGCCAGCAGCTTGGCCGAAGTGTCCCGCGGCTCACCCCTCCACTTT
-	14	TRBV12-3/TRBV12-4	TRBJ2-5	few	CASSLDQLLETQYF	TGTGCCAGCAGTTTGGACCAGCTCCTAGAGACCCAGTACTTC
-	14	TRBV10-3	TRBJ2-3	many	CAMAAVSGTDTQYF	TGTGCCATGGCGGCGGTCTCGGGCACAGATACGCAGTATTTT